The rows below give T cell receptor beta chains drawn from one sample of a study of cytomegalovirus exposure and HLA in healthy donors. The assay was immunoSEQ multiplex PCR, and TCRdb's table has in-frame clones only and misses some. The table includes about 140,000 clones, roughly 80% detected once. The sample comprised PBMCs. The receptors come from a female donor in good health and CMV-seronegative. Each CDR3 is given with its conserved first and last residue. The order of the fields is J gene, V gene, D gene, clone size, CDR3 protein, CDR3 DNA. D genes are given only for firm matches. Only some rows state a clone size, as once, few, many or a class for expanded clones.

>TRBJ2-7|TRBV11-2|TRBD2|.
CASSDPGLNSYEQYF
TGTGCCAGCAGCGACCCGGGACTAAACTCCTACGAGCAGTACTTC
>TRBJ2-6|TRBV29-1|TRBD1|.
CSARTGGSSGANVLTF
TGCAGCGCTAGGACAGGGGGGAGCTCTGGGGCCAACGTCCTGACTTTC
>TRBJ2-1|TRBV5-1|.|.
CASSSPLRGSLSYNEQFF
TGCGCCAGCAGCTCTCCCCTCCGAGGCTCCCTCTCCTACAATGAGCAGTTCTTC
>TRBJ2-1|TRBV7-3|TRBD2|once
CASSLIGASGTGWNEQFF
TGTGCCAGCAGCTTAATAGGGGCTAGCGGGACCGGATGGAATGAGCAGTTCTTC
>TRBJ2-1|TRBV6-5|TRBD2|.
CASSYRLAGNEQFF
TGTGCCAGCAGTTACAGGCTAGCGGGTAATGAGCAGTTCTTC
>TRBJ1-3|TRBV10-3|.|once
CAISGGETDSGNTIYF
TGTGCCATCAGTGGGGGGGAGACAGACTCTGGAAACACCATATATTTT
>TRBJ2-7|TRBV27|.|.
CASSDGDTYEQYF
TGTGCCAGCAGTGACGGGGACACTTACGAGCAGTACTTC
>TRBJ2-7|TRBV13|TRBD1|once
CASSFRDSSYEQYF
TGTGCCAGCAGCTTCCGGGACAGCTCCTACGAGCAGTACTTC
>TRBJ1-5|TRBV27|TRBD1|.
CASSLTGGPQPQHF
TGTGCCAGCAGTCTCACAGGGGGCCCTCAGCCCCAGCATTTT
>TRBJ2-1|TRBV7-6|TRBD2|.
CASSLAWVGREFGQWEQFF
TGTGCCAGCAGCTTAGCGTGGGTTGGGAGGGAGTTTGGTCAGTGGGAGCAGTTCTTC
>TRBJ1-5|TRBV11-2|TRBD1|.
CASSPTGPSNQPQHF
TGTGCCAGCAGCCCGACAGGGCCCAGCAATCAGCCCCAGCATTTT
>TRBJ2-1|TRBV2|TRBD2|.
CASSGLAGDYNEQFF
TGTGCCAGCAGTGGGCTAGCGGGGGACTACAATGAGCAGTTCTTC
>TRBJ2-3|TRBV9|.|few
CASSHGGGSTDTDTQYF
TGTGCCAGCAGCCATGGGGGCGGGAGTACCGACACAGATACGCAGTATTTT